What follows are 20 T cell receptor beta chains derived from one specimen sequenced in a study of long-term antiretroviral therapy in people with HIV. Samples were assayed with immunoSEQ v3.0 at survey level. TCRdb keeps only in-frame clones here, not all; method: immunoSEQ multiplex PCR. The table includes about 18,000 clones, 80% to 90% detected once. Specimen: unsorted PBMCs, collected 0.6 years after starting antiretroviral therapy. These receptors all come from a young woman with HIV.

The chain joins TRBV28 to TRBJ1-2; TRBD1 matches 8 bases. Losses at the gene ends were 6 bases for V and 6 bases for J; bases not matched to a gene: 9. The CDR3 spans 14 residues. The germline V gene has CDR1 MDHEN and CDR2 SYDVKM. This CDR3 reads CASSSPAGGHGYTF. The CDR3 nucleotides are TGTGCCAGCAGCTCTCCGGCAGGGGGCCATGGCTACACCTTC.

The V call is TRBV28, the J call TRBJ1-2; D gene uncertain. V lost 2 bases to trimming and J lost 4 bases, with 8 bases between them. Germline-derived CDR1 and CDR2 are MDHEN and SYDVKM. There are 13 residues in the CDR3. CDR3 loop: CASSLTLSYGYTF. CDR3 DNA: TGTGCCAGCAGTTTAACCTTGTCCTATGGCTACACCTTC.

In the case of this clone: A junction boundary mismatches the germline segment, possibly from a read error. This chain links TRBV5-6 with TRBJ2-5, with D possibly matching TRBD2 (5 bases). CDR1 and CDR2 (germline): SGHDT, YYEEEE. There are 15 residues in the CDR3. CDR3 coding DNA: TGTGCCAGCAGCTTGCCTAGTGGACTTCCAGAGAGCCAGTACTTC. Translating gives CASSLPSGLPESQYF. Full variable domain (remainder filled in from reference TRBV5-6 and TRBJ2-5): DAGVTQSPTHLIKTRGQQVTLRCSPKSGHDTVSWYQQALGQGPQFIFQYYEEEERQRGNFPDRFSGHQFPNYSSELNVNALLLGDSALYLCASSLPSGLPESQYFGPGTRLLVL.

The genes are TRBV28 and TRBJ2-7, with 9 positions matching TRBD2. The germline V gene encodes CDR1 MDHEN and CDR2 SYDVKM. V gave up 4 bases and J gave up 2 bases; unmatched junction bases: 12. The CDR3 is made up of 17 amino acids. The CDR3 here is CASSYPWGSGSTYEQYF. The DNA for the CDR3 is TGTGCCAGCAGTTACCCCTGGGGTAGCGGGAGTACCTACGAGCAGTACTTC.

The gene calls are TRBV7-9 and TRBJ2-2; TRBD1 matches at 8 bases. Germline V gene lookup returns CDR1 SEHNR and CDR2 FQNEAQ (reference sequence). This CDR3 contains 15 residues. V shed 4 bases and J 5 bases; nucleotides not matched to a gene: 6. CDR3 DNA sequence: TGTGCCAGCAGCTGGACAGGGAAGGGGACCGGGGAGCTGTTTTTT. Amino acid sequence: CASSWTGKGTGELFF.

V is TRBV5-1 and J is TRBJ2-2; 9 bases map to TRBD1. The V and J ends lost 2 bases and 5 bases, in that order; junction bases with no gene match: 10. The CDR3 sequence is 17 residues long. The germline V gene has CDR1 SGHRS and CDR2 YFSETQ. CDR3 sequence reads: CASSLPTDRGQTGELFF. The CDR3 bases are TGCGCCAGCAGCTTACCGACGGACAGGGGACAAACCGGGGAGCTGTTTTTT.

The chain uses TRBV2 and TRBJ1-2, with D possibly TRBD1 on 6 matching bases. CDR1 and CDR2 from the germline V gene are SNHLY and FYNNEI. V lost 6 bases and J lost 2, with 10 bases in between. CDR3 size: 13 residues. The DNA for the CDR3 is TGTGCCAGCAGGAGGGACACCAACTATGGCTACACCTTC. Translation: CASRRDTNYGYTF.

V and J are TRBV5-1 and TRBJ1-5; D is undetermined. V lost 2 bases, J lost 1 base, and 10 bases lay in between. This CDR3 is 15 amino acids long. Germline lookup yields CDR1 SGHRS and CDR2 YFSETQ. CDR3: CASSFSGQSNQPQHF. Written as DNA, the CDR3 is TGCGCCAGCAGCTTCTCTGGTCAGAGCAATCAGCCCCAGCATTTT.

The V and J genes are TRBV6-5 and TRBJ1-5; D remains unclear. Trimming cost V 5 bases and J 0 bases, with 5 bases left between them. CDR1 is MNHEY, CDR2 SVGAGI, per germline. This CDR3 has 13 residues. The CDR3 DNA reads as TGTGCCAGCAGTCGAGATAGCAATCAGCCCCAGCATTTT. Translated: CASSRDSNQPQHF.

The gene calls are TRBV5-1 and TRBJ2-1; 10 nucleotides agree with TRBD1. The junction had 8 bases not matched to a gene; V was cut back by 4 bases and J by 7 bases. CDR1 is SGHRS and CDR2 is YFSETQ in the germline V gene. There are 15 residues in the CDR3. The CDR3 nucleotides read TGCGCCAGCAGCGATCCGGGACAGGGGAGGAATGAGCAGTTCTTC. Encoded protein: CASSDPGQGRNEQFF.

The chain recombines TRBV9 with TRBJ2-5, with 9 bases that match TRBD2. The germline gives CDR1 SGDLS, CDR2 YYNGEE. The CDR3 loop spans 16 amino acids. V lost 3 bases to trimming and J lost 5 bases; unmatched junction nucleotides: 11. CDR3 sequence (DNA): TGTGCCAGCAGCGAAGCGGGGGGCCAGGTCGGTGAGACCCAGTACTTC. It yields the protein CASSEAGGQVGETQYF.

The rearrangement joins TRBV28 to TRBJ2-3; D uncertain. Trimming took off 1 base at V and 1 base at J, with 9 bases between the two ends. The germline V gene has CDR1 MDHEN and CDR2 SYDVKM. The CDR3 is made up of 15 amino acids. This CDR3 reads CASSLSLGGTDTQYF. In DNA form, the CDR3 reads TGTGCCAGCAGTTTATCGTTAGGCGGCACAGATACGCAGTATTTT.

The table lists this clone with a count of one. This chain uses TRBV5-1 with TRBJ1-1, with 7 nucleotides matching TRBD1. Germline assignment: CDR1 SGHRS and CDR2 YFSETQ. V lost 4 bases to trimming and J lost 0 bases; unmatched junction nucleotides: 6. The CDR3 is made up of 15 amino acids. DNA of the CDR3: TGCGCCAGCAGCCGTGAGACAGGGATGAACACTGAAGCTTTCTTT. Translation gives CASSRETGMNTEAFF.

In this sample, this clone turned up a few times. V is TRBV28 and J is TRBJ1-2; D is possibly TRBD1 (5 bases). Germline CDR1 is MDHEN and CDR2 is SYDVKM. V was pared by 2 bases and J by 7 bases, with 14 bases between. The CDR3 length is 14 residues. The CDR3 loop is CASSLKGLGSGYTF. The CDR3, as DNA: TGTGCCAGCAGTTTAAAGGGGCTAGGAAGTGGCTACACCTTC.

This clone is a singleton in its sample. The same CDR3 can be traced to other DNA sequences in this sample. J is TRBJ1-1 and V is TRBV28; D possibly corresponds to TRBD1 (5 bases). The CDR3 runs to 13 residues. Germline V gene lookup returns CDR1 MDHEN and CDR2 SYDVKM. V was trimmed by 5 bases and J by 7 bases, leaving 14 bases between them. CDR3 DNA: TGTGCCAGCAGTCTACAGCAGGGCTATGAAGCTTTCTTT. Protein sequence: CASSLQQGYEAFF.

The CDR3 DNA is TGTGCCAGCACCAATTCAGGACAGTACTACGAGCAGTACTTC. Translation gives CASTNSGQYYEQYF. V usage is TRBV28 and J usage is TRBJ2-7; D possibly corresponds to TRBD1 (6 bases). The V end lost 7 bases, the J end lost 3 bases, and 16 bases lay between the germline ends. The length of the CDR3 is 14 residues. CDR1 is MDHEN and CDR2 is SYDVKM in the germline V gene.

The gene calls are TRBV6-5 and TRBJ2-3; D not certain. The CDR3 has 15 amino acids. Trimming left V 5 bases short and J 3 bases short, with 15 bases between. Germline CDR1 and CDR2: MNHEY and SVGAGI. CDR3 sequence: CASSPGSGVTDTQYF. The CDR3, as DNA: TGTGCCAGCAGTCCCGGTTCAGGAGTTACAGATACGCAGTATTTT.

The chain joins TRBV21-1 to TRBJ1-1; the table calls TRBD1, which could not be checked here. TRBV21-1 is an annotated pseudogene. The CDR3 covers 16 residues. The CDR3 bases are TGTGCCAGCAGCAGCGCAACCGGGACAGGGCCTATTAAAGCTTTCTTT. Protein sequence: CASSSATGTGPIKAFF.

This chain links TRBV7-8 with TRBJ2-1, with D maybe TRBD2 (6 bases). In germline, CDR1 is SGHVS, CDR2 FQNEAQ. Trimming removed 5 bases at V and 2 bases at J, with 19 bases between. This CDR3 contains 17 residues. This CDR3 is CASSPPYRGSAYNEQFF. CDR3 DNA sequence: TGTGCCAGCAGCCCACCCTACCGGGGGTCCGCCTACAATGAGCAGTTCTTC.

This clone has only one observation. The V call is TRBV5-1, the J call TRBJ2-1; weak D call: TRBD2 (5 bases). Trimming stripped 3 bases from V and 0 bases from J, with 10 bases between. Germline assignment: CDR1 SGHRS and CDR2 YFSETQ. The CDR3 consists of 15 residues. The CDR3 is CASSSADPSYNEQFF. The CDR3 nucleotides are TGCGCCAGCAGCTCAGCGGACCCCTCCTACAATGAGCAGTTCTTC. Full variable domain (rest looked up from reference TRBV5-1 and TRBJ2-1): KAGVTQTPRYLIKTRGQQVTLSCSPISGHRSVSWYQQTPGQGLQFLFEYFSETQRNKGNFPGRFSGRQFSNSRSEMNVSTLELGDSALYLCASSSADPSYNEQFFGPGTRLTVL.